These 9 T cell receptor beta chains were all obtained from the same sample, sequenced in a study of shared clonotypes between healthy human individuals. Generated by immunoSEQ multiplex PCR, the TCRdb table keeps only in-frame clones and is missing some. This sample has around 1.9 million clones; about 93% occur once, and the top ten carry 1.5% to 2%. CD8 cells classed as naive were CD45RO-negative and positively selected for CCR7, excluding terminally differentiated effector memory CD45RA+ cells. Source material: naive CD8+ T cells from PBMCs. All receptors come from a man aged 18 to 29 in good health. Some clones in this sample may be carry-over from other donors' samples.

Only one count was recorded for this clone. The chain carries TRBV6-1 and TRBJ2-1; D possibly corresponds to TRBD2 (5 bases). Germline V lookup: CDR1 MNHNS, CDR2 SASEGT. CDR3 size: 17 residues. V was cut by 4 bases and J by 9 bases, with 25 bases left in between. In nucleotides, the CDR3 is TGTGCCAGCAGTGTCCTCCCGACTAATTACCGGGGTTTTGAGCAGTTCTTC. Amino acids: CASSVLPTNYRGFEQFF.

The CDR3 coding sequence is TGTGCCAGCAGTTTAGAGATAGCCTACGAGCAGTACTTC. As protein: CASSLEIAYEQYF. V usage is TRBV6-5 and J usage is TRBJ2-7, with D unresolved. The V gene's germline CDR1 is MNHEY and CDR2 SVGAGI. V lost 4 bases to trimming and J lost 2 bases, with 9 bases between them. The CDR3 has 13 residues.

This chain connects TRBV27 to TRBJ1-5, with unresolved D. The V end was cut by 0 bases, the J end by 0 bases, with 9 bases between. Germline lookup yields CDR1 MNHEY and CDR2 SMNVEV (reference sequence). CDR3 length: 16 amino acids. CDR3 DNA: TGTGCCAGCAGTTTATCAGGCCCATATAGCAATCAGCCCCAGCATTTT. Its translation: CASSLSGPYSNQPQHF.

V gene TRBV4-3 combines with J gene TRBJ2-3; D unclear. The V gene lost 0 bases and the J gene lost 4 bases, with 5 bases spanning the gap. The CDR3 runs 13 residues. Germline CDR1 LGHNA, CDR2 YSLEER. The CDR3 nucleotides read TGCGCCAGCAGCCAAGATAGGTCAGATACGCAGTATTTT. Translating gives CASSQDRSDTQYF.

This clone was detected only once. V is TRBV7-2 and J is TRBJ2-7, with 10 bases identical to TRBD1. V lost 5 bases to trimming and J lost 3 bases; unmatched junction nucleotides: 7. This CDR3 is built from 15 residues. The germline V gene has CDR1 SGHTA and CDR2 FQGNSA. The CDR3 DNA follows: TGTGCCAGCAGCACCCGCGGGACAGGGGTCTACGAGCAGTACTTC. As protein: CASSTRGTGVYEQYF.

Details on this clone: This CDR3 is also generated by other DNA sequences in the sample. V usage is TRBV9 and J usage is TRBJ2-1; 11 bases fit TRBD2. The CDR3 length is 13 residues. V lost 10 bases and J lost 3; bases outside the gene matches: 3. Germline V CDR1 and CDR2: SGDLS, YYNGEE. The chain's CDR3 is CASGTSGYNEQFF. DNA of the CDR3: TGTGCCTCCGGGACTAGCGGCTACAATGAGCAGTTCTTC. The full variable domain, its missing parts supplied by reference TRBV9 and TRBJ2-1, is DSGVTQTPKHLITATGQRVTLRCSPRSGDLSVYWYQQSLDQGLQFLIQYYNGEERAKGNILERFSAQQFPDLHSELNLSSLELGDSALYFCASGTSGYNEQFFGPGTRLTVL.

CDR3 in amino acids: CASSDQAGGKDEQFF. Written as DNA, the CDR3 is TGTGCCAGCAGCGACCAAGCGGGAGGTAAGGATGAGCAGTTCTTC. V is TRBV9 and J is TRBJ2-1, with TRBD2 matching over 9 bases. CDR1 and CDR2 (germline): SGDLS, YYNGEE. This CDR3 spans 15 amino acids. Trimming took 3 bases from V and 8 from J; bases not matched to a gene: 9.

The CDR3 nucleotides read TGTGCCAGCAGCATTCAGAGTTTCACTGAAGCTTTCTTT. It specifies CASSIQSFTEAFF. The rearrangement links TRBV13 to TRBJ1-1, with D unclear. The CDR3 runs 13 residues. The V gene lost 5 bases and the J gene lost 4 bases, with 11 bases spanning the gap. Germline CDR1 PRHDT, CDR2 FYEKMQ (reference sequence).

The chain combines TRBV28 with TRBJ1-1; tentatively, D is TRBD1 (5 bases). This CDR3 has 16 residues. Germline V CDR1 and CDR2: MDHEN, SYDVKM. V lost 4 bases, J lost 1 base, and 16 bases lay in between. Written as DNA, the CDR3 is TGTGCCAGCAGTTCCACCCCAGGGATTGCGAACACTGAAGCTTTCTTT. It is translated as CASSSTPGIANTEAFF.